These 15 T cell receptor beta chains were all obtained from the same sample, sequenced in a study of OX40 agonist ivuxolimab in advanced cancers. Some clones are missing from TCRdb's copy, which holds only in-frame ones; the method was immunoSEQ multiplex PCR. The table lists around 87,000 clones, roughly 94% of them singletons. Sequencing was performed on CD4+ or CD8+ T cells sorted from blood, taken in a trial of the OX40 agonist ivuxolimab. The receptors were gathered from an adult with an advanced solid tumor such as melanoma, head and neck, liver or kidney cancer.

The rearrangement uses TRBV6-6 and TRBJ1-1; D remains unclear. The CDR3 extends over 12 amino acids. CDR1 and CDR2 from the germline V gene are MNHNY and SVGAGI (reference sequence). V was pared by 0 bases and J by 8 bases, with 7 bases between. The CDR3 loop reads CASSYSKVEAFF. DNA of the CDR3: TGTGCCAGCAGTTACTCGAAGGTCGAAGCTTTCTTT.

The chain joins TRBV6-5 to TRBJ1-2; D is possibly TRBD1 (6 bases). Germline-derived CDR1 and CDR2 are MNHEY and SVGAGI. The CDR3 spans 12 residues. V was clipped by 5 bases and J by 6 bases, with 10 bases between them. The CDR3 DNA reads as TGTGCCAGCAGTGAACAGGGAAATGGCTACACCTTC. The encoded protein is CASSEQGNGYTF.

The chain couples TRBV27 to TRBJ1-5, with D hard to call. This CDR3 region has 13 residues. The germline V gene has CDR1 MNHEY and CDR2 SMNVEV (reference sequence). V was shortened by 10 bases and J by 6 bases, with 16 bases between the two germline ends. This chain's CDR3 is CATSPGSAQPQHF. CDR3 nucleotides: TGTGCCACCTCCCCCGGGTCCGCTCAGCCCCAGCATTTT.

The rearrangement links TRBV6-5 to TRBJ2-1; D remains ambiguous. The CDR3 is 12 residues long. Germline V CDR1 and CDR2: MNHEY, SVGAGI. Trimming pared 6 bases from V and 6 bases from J, leaving 9 bases between. CDR3 nucleotides: TGTGCCAGCAGCCAGAGTCGCAATGAGCAGTTCTTC. This sequence encodes CASSQSRNEQFF.

This chain connects TRBV28 to TRBJ1-2, with TRBD1 as a possible D gene (5 bases). V lost 6 bases and J lost 2, with 16 bases in between. CDR1 MDHEN and CDR2 SYDVKM come from the germline V gene. This CDR3 spans 15 amino acids. This CDR3 reads CASSDSPYSNYGYTF. CDR3 bases: TGTGCCAGCAGCGACAGCCCATATTCCAACTATGGCTACACCTTC.

The chain combines TRBV13 with TRBJ2-7; the D is unclear. Trimming cost V 0 bases and J 5 bases, with 5 bases left between them. Germline CDR1 is PRHDT and CDR2 is FYEKMQ (reference sequence). The CDR3 totals 12 residues. CDR3 in DNA: TGTGCCAGCAGCTTAGGCCCCAACGAGCAGTACTTC. This sequence encodes CASSLGPNEQYF. Supplemented by reference TRBV13 and TRBJ2-7, the full variable domain reads AAGVIQSPRHLIKEKRETATLKCYPIPRHDTVYWYQQGPGQDPQFLISFYEKMQSDKGSIPDRFSAQQFSDYHSELNMSSLELGDSALYFCASSLGPNEQYFGPGTRLTVT.

This rearrangement joins TRBV5-5 to TRBJ1-4; D possibly corresponds to TRBD1 (5 bases). With 0 bases removed from V and 8 bases from J, the gap between germline ends came to 14 bases. Looked up from germline, CDR1 is SGHKS and CDR2 is YYEKEE (reference sequence). This CDR3 is built from 15 residues. CDR3: CASSLDLDSKEKLFF. The DNA for the CDR3 is TGTGCCAGCAGCTTGGACCTAGACAGTAAGGAAAAACTGTTTTTT.

CDR3 region: CASSPRGLAGPYEQYF. CDR3 sequence (DNA): TGTGCCAGCAGTCCCCGAGGACTAGCGGGACCCTACGAGCAGTACTTC. The rearrangement links TRBV27 to TRBJ2-7, with 12 positions matching TRBD2. Germline loops: CDR1 MNHEY, CDR2 SMNVEV (reference sequence). This CDR3 region has 16 residues. V gave up 5 bases and J gave up 2 bases; unmatched junction bases: 7.

The genes are TRBV6-6 and TRBJ1-2; 8 nucleotides match TRBD1. This CDR3 has 15 amino acids. CDR1 is MNHNY and CDR2 is SVGAGI in the germline V gene (reference sequence). J gave up 6 bases and V 6 bases, and 12 bases lay outside the gene matches. The CDR3 DNA reads as TGTGCCAGCAGCCCCACCTCAGGGGGCAGTGATGGCTACACCTTC. This gives the protein CASSPTSGGSDGYTF.

J is TRBJ2-7 and V is TRBV10-3; weak D call: TRBD2 (6 bases). This CDR3 contains 14 residues. The germline V gene has CDR1 ENHRY and CDR2 SYGVKD. V gave up 4 bases and J gave up 2 bases, with 12 bases separating them. CDR3 sequence: CAISGRGGTYEQYF. Written as DNA, the CDR3 is TGTGCCATCAGTGGACGAGGAGGGACCTACGAGCAGTACTTC.

The chain combines TRBV10-2 with TRBJ1-2; D not certain. Per the germline V gene, CDR1 is WSHSY and CDR2 is SAAADI. The V end was cut by 3 bases, the J end by 7 bases, with 12 bases between. CDR3 length equals 13 residues. The CDR3 DNA reads as TGCGCCAGCAGTGAAGGAGGGATCTCTGGCTACACCTTC. Translating it yields CASSEGGISGYTF.

The chain has TRBV27 and TRBJ1-1; 7 nucleotides agree with TRBD1. CDR1 and CDR2 from the germline V gene are MNHEY and SMNVEV (reference sequence). The ends lost 5 bases at V and 0 bases at J; junction bases unmatched: 12. The CDR3 loop spans 17 amino acids. The CDR3 nucleotides are TGTGCCAGCAGTCCACGCCGGAGGGGGCGGATGAACACTGAAGCTTTCTTT. Its protein product is CASSPRRRGRMNTEAFF.

The chain has TRBV4-2 and TRBJ2-7, with TRBD2 as a possible D gene (5 bases). This CDR3 has 14 residues. Germline lookup yields CDR1 LGHNA and CDR2 YNFKEQ. V was clipped by 0 bases and J by 4 bases, with 10 bases between them. The DNA of the CDR3 is TGTGCCAGCAGCCAAGATCTACTAGAATACGAGCAGTACTTC. It is translated as CASSQDLLEYEQYF.

A single count supports this clone. J is TRBJ1-2 and V is TRBV29-1; 8 positions agree with TRBD1. Germline V gene lookup returns CDR1 SQVTM and CDR2 ANQGSEA. J lost 4 bases, V lost 7 bases, and 8 bases had no gene match. The CDR3 extends over 13 amino acids. The CDR3 DNA reads TGCAGCGCACCCCAGGGGGCGGCCTATGGCTACACCTTC. Its protein product is CSAPQGAAYGYTF.

This clone was seen a handful of times. The gene calls are TRBV13 and TRBJ2-7; D is uncertain. The CDR3 loop spans 14 amino acids. V lost 0 bases and J 1 base, leaving 7 bases between the germline ends. Germline V CDR1 and CDR2: PRHDT, FYEKMQ (reference sequence). The CDR3 nucleotides are TGTGCCAGCAGCTTAGGCCTGGGTTCCTACGAGCAGTACTTC. Translating it yields CASSLGLGSYEQYF.